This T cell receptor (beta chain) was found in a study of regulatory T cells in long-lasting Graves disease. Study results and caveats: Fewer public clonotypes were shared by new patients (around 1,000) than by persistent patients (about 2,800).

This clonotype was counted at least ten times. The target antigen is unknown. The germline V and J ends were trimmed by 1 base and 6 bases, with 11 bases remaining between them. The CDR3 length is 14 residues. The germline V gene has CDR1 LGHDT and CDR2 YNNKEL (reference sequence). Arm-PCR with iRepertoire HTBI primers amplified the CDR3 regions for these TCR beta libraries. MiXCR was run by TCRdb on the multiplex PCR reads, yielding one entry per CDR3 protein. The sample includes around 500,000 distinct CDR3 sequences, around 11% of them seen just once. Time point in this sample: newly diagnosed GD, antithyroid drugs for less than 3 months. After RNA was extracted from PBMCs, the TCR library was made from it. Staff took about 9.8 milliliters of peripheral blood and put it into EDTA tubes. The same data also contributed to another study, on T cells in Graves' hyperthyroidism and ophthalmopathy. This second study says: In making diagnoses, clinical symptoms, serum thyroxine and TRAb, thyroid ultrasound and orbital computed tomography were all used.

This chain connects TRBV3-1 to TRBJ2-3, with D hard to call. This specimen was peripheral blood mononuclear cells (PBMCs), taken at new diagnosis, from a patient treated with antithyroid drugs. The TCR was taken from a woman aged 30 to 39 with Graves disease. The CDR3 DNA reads TGTGCCAGCAGCCAAGCACCGGTTTTGGATACGCAGTATTTT. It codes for CASSQAPVLDTQYF.